This note documents a single T cell receptor (beta chain) sequence. Antigen specificity is unknown. This record belongs to a study of cytomegalovirus exposure and HLA in healthy donors. For the study at large: Unique TCR beta sequences numbering approximately 120 million came from roughly 180 million T cells in an earlier analysis. Study conclusions and caveats: Cytomegalovirus status, reportedly, was diagnosed with high specificity and sensitivity by the classifier. Earlier analysis looked at TCR beta V segments, and most were productive about 90% or about 30% of the time. The study assumed roughly uniform donor sequencing depth for presence/absence analyses.

PCR was performed using 60 Vbeta and 13 Jbeta primers. Data came from immunoSEQ multiplex PCR; TCRdb stores just in-frame clones and leaves some out. The sample includes about 140,000 clones, over 75% of them seen just once. The CDR3 is made up of 16 amino acids. Germline V gene sequence: CDR1 LNHDA, CDR2 SQIVND (reference sequence). After removal of 1 base from V and 2 bases from J, the junction contained 6 bases not matched to a gene. Sequenced: PBMCs. The J gene is TRBJ2-7, the V gene TRBV19; TRBD1 matches at 9 bases. The clonotype was recovered from a female donor in good health and CMV-seronegative. CDR3 DNA sequence: TGTGCCAGTAGTATAGGCACAGGGGGCCTTACCTACGAGCAGTACTTC. It codes for CASSIGTGGLTYEQYF.